This T cell receptor (beta chain) was recorded in a study of T cell repertoires in cytomegalovirus infection. CDR3 size: 17 residues. Germline CDR1 is SGDLS and CDR2 is YYNGEE. V shed 0 bases, J shed 2 bases, and the junction held 10 bases outside the gene matches. A note on this clonotype: The target antigen is unknown.

TCRdb re-called the reads through MiXCR, storing one row per CDR3 protein. The sample lists roughly 800,000 distinct CDR3 sequences, around 29% occurring once. The sample was cultured CD8+ T cells from PBMCs, taken from culture after CMV antigen stimulation. The rearrangement links TRBV9 to TRBJ2-5, with TRBD1 matching 7 bases. The clonotype comes from a human donor in good health (CMV status not recorded). Some clones in this sample may be carry-over from other donors' samples. The CDR3, as DNA: TGTGCCAGCAGCGTAGAATCCCGCCAGGGGGTTCAAGAGACCCAGTACTTC. Its protein is CASSVESRQGVQETQYF.